This T cell receptor (beta chain) came from a study of T cells after posttransplantation cyclophosphamide. This clone has ten or more counts. Antigen unknown. The sample carries other DNA sequences with the same CDR3. The related graft donor's blood sample was taken on the day of bone marrow donation. Study-wide results and limits: After PTCy, TRB diversity resembled that of CNI/methotrexate controls. Skin or GI-infiltrating T cells shared few TRB sequences with blood. Donor-recipient repertoire similarity was low at 1-2 months, rising over year one.

V lost 0 bases and J 4 bases, leaving 13 bases between the germline ends. This CDR3 region has 16 residues. CDR1 is MNHEY, CDR2 SVGAGI, per germline. TCRdb keeps only in-frame clones here, not all; method: immunoSEQ multiplex PCR. The table lists fewer than 35,000 clones, no singletons, with around 5% in the top ten. The specimen sequenced was PBMCs. The clonotype was recovered from a woman aged 25-40 years in good health and a related stem cell transplant donor. The rearrangement links TRBV6-5 to TRBJ1-5, with a weak D call TRBD1 (5 bases). CDR3: CASSYSGRGGNQPQHF. The CDR3 DNA is TGTGCCAGCAGTTACTCAGGGAGGGGTGGGAATCAGCCCCAGCATTTT.